This T cell receptor (beta chain) was found in a study of low-dose radiotherapy and immunotherapy resistance in tumors. Study as a whole: Daily intake of oral aspirin 300 mg by patients lasted four cycles and began on cycle 1 day 1.

First-strand cDNA used TRAV- and TRBV-specific primers, covering alpha and beta chains. Over about 19 PCR cycles, TCRs were amplified from a constant-region primer and V-primer adapter. TCRdb called the reads again in MiXCR, with one record for every CDR3 protein. The repertoire includes 45,000 to 75,000 distinct CDR3 sequences, less than 25% of them detected once, and under 6.5% sits in the top ten. Time point here: before trial treatment. Concerning this clonotype: A junction boundary mismatches the germline segment, possibly from a read error.

Germline V lookup: CDR1 SEHNR, CDR2 FQNEAQ (reference sequence). This CDR3 comprises 16 residues. The chain couples TRBV7-9 to TRBJ2-3, with 9 bases identical to TRBD2. The TCR comes from a male donor with prostate cancer. This sample comprised PBMCs, obtained before treatment. The CDR3 DNA is TGTGCCAGCAGCTCCCCCCGGACTAGCGTCGCAGATACGCAGTGTTTT. It specifies CASSSPRTSVADTQCF.